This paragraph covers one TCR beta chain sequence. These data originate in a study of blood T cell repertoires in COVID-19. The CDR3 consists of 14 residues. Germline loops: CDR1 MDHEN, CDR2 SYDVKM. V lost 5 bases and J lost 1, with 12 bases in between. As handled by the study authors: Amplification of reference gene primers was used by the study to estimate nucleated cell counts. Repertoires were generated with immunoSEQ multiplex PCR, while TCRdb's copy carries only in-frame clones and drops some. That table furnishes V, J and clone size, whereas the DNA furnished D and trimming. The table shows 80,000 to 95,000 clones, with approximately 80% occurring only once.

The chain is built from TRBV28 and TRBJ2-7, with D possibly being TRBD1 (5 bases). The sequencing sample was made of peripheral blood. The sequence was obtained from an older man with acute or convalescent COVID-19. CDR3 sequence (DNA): TGTGCCAGCAGTGGGGCAGGTACGTCCTACGAGCAGTACTTC. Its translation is CASSGAGTSYEQYF.